One T cell receptor beta chain is described in this entry. What it binds is not known. Culture proceeded for 10 days, and CD4+ T cells were then isolated. This record comes from a study of vaccination effects on CD4 cells after COVID-19. Study-level background: Before sequencing, viral peptide pools were used by the ViraFEST assay to expand antigen-specific CD4+ T cells. It was with 10 IU/ml IL-2 and 10 ug/ml peptides that a few million PBMC per well were cultured.

Only in-frame clones appear in the TCRdb table, and some are missing; sequencing was by immunoSEQ multiplex PCR. The sample records approximately 45,000 clones, about 80% being singletons. Study observations and caveats: Few convalescent patients and no early post-infection timepoints were included in the study.

The germline V and J ends were trimmed by 3 bases and 1 base, with 13 bases remaining between them. This CDR3 comprises 15 residues. Germline CDR1 is KGHSH and CDR2 is LQKENI. V gene TRBV18 combines with J gene TRBJ2-7; tentatively, D is TRBD2 (6 bases). The receptor was isolated from a human donor who had a prior SARS-CoV-2 infection. This sample comprised CD4+ T cells from PBMCs cultured without peptide, obtained before COVID-19 vaccination. In DNA form, the CDR3 reads TGTGCCAGCTCACCGGCGGGGCCGTCTTCCTACGAGCAGTACTTC. It translates to CASSPAGPSSYEQYF.